Given below is one T cell receptor beta chain in context. The entry originates in a study of cytomegalovirus exposure and HLA in healthy donors. In the PCR, 60 Vbeta and 13 Jbeta primers were used. Method: immunoSEQ multiplex PCR; TCRdb's copy keeps in-frame clones and lacks some. Among 95,000 to 150,000 clones listed, around four fifths were seen once. Sequenced sample: PBMCs. This receptor was obtained from a woman aged 40 to 55 in good health and CMV-seropositive.

The CDR3 loop is CSVGPRGGAGSYEQYF. Written as DNA, the CDR3 is TGCAGCGTTGGGCCCCGGGGGGGGGCCGGATCCTACGAGCAGTACTTC. The J gene is TRBJ2-7, the V gene TRBV29-1; 8 bases fit TRBD2. The CDR3 is made up of 16 amino acids. The J segment lost 1 base and the V segment lost 4 bases, leaving 12 bases of the junction unmatched. Germline V gene data show CDR1 as SQVTM and CDR2 as ANQGSEA.